These T cell receptor beta chains were read from a single sample in a study of Ad26.COV2.S vaccination and SARS-CoV-2 variants. Here immunoSEQ multiplex PCR was the method, and the copy in TCRdb shows in-frame clones only, minus some. The sample carries around 370,000 clones, 90% to 95% recorded once. The sequencing used peripheral blood, collected after recovery from COVID-19. Source of these receptors: a human donor who had recovered from COVID-19. Both conserved end residues are part of each CDR3. A D gene is named only where the DNA matches it firmly. Some rows mark clone size as missing; the rest say once, few, many or name a class of expanded clone.

V: TRBV6-2/TRBV6-3; size: -; J: TRBJ2-6; D: -; DNA: TGTGCCAGCAGTCCCGACAGACCGCACTCTGGGGCCAACGTCCTGACTTTC; CDR3: CASSPDRPHSGANVLTF
V: TRBV6-5; size: -; J: TRBJ1-2; D: -; DNA: TGTGCCAGCAGTTTTAACTATGGCTACACCTTC; CDR3: CASSFNYGYTF
V: TRBV3-1/TRBV3-2; size: -; J: TRBJ2-1; D: TRBD1; DNA: TGTGCCAGCAGCCAAGTATCCCGCAGGGGGAAGGCCAATGAGCAGTTCTTC; CDR3: CASSQVSRRGKANEQFF
V: TRBV9; size: -; J: TRBJ2-5; D: TRBD2; DNA: TGTGCCAGCAGCCGGGGGGGCGGTGAGACCCAGTACTTC; CDR3: CASSRGGGETQYF
V: TRBV9; size: -; J: TRBJ1-5; D: TRBD1; DNA: TGTGCCAGCAGCGACCGGGACAGAAATCAGCCCCAGCATTTT; CDR3: CASSDRDRNQPQHF
V: TRBV3-1/TRBV3-2; size: -; J: TRBJ1-1; D: -; DNA: TGTGCCAGCAGCCAAGAGTCCCTGAGGGGGACTGAAGCTTTCTTT; CDR3: CASSQESLRGTEAFF
V: TRBV18; size: -; J: TRBJ1-1; D: -; DNA: TGTGCCAGCTCACCACGACAGGAGAACACTGAAGCTTTCTTT; CDR3: CASSPRQENTEAFF
V: TRBV6-1; size: -; J: TRBJ1-2; D: TRBD1; DNA: TGTGCCAGCAGTGAAACGAAACTAGGACAGGGGATTTTTCTTGGCTACACCTTC; CDR3: CASSETKLGQGIFLGYTF
V: TRBV12-3/TRBV12-4; size: -; J: TRBJ2-1; D: TRBD2; DNA: TGTGCCAGCAGCCCAACTAGCGGGGATGAGCAGTTCTTC; CDR3: CASSPTSGDEQFF
V: TRBV7-2; size: -; J: TRBJ1-1; D: -; DNA: TGTGCCAGCAGCTCCTCAAGCTTTATGTCCAACACTGAAGCTTTCTTT; CDR3: CASSSSSFMSNTEAFF
V: TRBV27; size: -; J: TRBJ1-1; D: -; DNA: TGTGCCAGCAGTTTGGGAGGTGAAGCTTTCTTT; CDR3: CASSLGGEAFF
V: TRBV15; size: -; J: TRBJ2-7; D: -; DNA: TGTGCCACCAGCAGAGTTGGGTCCCTGTACTTC; CDR3: CATSRVGSLYF
V: TRBV5-6; size: -; J: TRBJ1-3; D: -; DNA: TGTGCCAGCATCTCGGGGGACGGAAACACCATATATTTT; CDR3: CASISGDGNTIYF
V: TRBV6-5; size: -; J: TRBJ1-1; D: TRBD1; DNA: TGTGCCAGCAGTTACGCAAACAGGGGTAAAACTGAAGCTTTCTTT; CDR3: CASSYANRGKTEAFF
V: TRBV9; size: -; J: TRBJ2-1; D: -; DNA: TGTGCCAGCAGCGTAGCGGTGTGGAATGAGCAGTTCTTC; CDR3: CASSVAVWNEQFF
V: TRBV10-2; size: -; J: TRBJ2-1; D: -; DNA: TGCGCCAGCCAGACTAGTGGGTACAATGAGCAGTTCTTC; CDR3: CASQTSGYNEQFF
V: TRBV9; size: -; J: TRBJ2-5; D: -; DNA: TGTGCCAGCAGCGTAGCTAGGGGCAGGGGGGCGTACCAAGAGACCCAGTACTTC; CDR3: CASSVARGRGAYQETQYF
V: TRBV9; size: once; J: TRBJ2-3; D: TRBD2; DNA: TGTGCCAGCAGCGTGGGGGGGGTCACAGATACGCAGTATTTT; CDR3: CASSVGGVTDTQYF
V: TRBV6-1; size: -; J: TRBJ1-6; D: TRBD1; DNA: TGTGCCAGCAGTGCTAGTGTAGGGGGCGTATGGAATTCACCCCTCCACTTT; CDR3: CASSASVGGVWNSPLHF
V: TRBV4-1; size: -; J: TRBJ2-3; D: -; DNA: TGCGCCAGCAGCCAAGATCTGTCAGGGTTCTTGAGCACAGATACGCAGTATTTT; CDR3: CASSQDLSGFLSTDTQYF
V: TRBV9; size: once; J: TRBJ1-4; D: TRBD1; DNA: TGTGCCAGCAGCGGAGGGACAGTTAATGAAAAACTGTTTTTT; CDR3: CASSGGTVNEKLFF
V: TRBV29-1; size: -; J: TRBJ2-7; D: -; DNA: TGCAGCGTTGAAGATCAACAATCCTACGAGCAGTACTTC; CDR3: CSVEDQQSYEQYF
V: TRBV29-1; size: -; J: TRBJ1-2; D: -; DNA: TGCAGCGTCGACGGGGTCTATGGCTACACCTTC; CDR3: CSVDGVYGYTF
V: TRBV27; size: -; J: TRBJ2-7; D: TRBD1; DNA: TGTGCCAGCAGTTTCGTCGGACAGGGGAAGTACGAGCAGTACTTC; CDR3: CASSFVGQGKYEQYF
V: TRBV6-5; size: -; J: TRBJ1-2; D: -; DNA: TGTGCCAGCAGTTATAAAGGGGAAGCTAACTATGGCTACACCTTC; CDR3: CASSYKGEANYGYTF
V: TRBV19; size: -; J: TRBJ1-5; D: -; DNA: TGTGCCAGTAGTATAGTGGTAATTAGCCCTAGCAATCAGCCCCAGCATTTT; CDR3: CASSIVVISPSNQPQHF
V: TRBV5-1; size: -; J: TRBJ2-3; D: -; DNA: TGCGCCAGCAGTTTTGAAGCTAGCACAGATACGCAGTATTTT; CDR3: CASSFEASTDTQYF
V: TRBV9; size: -; J: TRBJ2-7; D: TRBD1; DNA: TGTGCCAGCAGCGTAGCAGGACAGGGATCCGAGCAGTACTTC; CDR3: CASSVAGQGSEQYF
V: TRBV29-1; size: -; J: TRBJ2-5; D: -; DNA: TGCAGCGTTGGGACAGGCGACGTTCTCCTGCGGAGGGCCCAGTACTTC; CDR3: CSVGTGDVLLRRAQYF
V: TRBV7-6; size: once; J: TRBJ2-3; D: -; DNA: TGTGCCAGCAGCACGAGGGGTAGGGACACAGATACGCAGTATTTT; CDR3: CASSTRGRDTDTQYF
V: TRBV7-9; size: -; J: TRBJ1-1; D: TRBD1; DNA: TGTGCCAGCAGCAAGGGACAGGGGCTTCTGGGCACTGAAGCTTTCTTT; CDR3: CASSKGQGLLGTEAFF
V: TRBV27; size: once; J: TRBJ2-6; D: -; DNA: TGTGCCAGCAGCTTCTACTCTGGGGCCAACGTCCTGACTTTC; CDR3: CASSFYSGANVLTF
V: TRBV4-3; size: -; J: TRBJ1-1; D: TRBD1; DNA: TGCGCCAGCAGCCAAGGAACAGGGGAGAACACTGAAGCTTTCTTT; CDR3: CASSQGTGENTEAFF
V: TRBV5-8; size: -; J: TRBJ1-1; D: -; DNA: TGTGCCAGCAGCTTGGTGGTGTTTTTT; CDR3: CASSLVVFF
V: TRBV4-1; size: -; J: TRBJ2-7; D: TRBD2; DNA: TGCGCCAGCAGCCGGGGCGGGGGGAACTACGAGCAGTACTTC; CDR3: CASSRGGGNYEQYF
V: TRBV5-1; size: -; J: TRBJ1-1; D: -; DNA: TGCGCCAGCGCCCCCGGGGGCAACATTGAAGCTTTCTTT; CDR3: CASAPGGNIEAFF
V: TRBV3-1/TRBV3-2; size: -; J: TRBJ2-1; D: -; DNA: TGTGCCAGCAGCCAGCCAGGGGTCCCCTACAATGAGCAGTTCTTC; CDR3: CASSQPGVPYNEQFF
V: TRBV18; size: -; J: TRBJ2-7; D: -; DNA: TGTGCCAGCTCACCGGCAGGATCGAGGGAGCAGTACTTC; CDR3: CASSPAGSREQYF
V: TRBV12-3/TRBV12-4; size: once; J: TRBJ2-3; D: -; DNA: TGTGCCAGCAGTTTTGCAAATACGCAGTATTTT; CDR3: CASSFANTQYF
V: TRBV19; size: -; J: TRBJ1-2; D: TRBD1; DNA: TGTGCCAGTAGTGCGGACAGGGTTAAAGGCTACACCTTC; CDR3: CASSADRVKGYTF